This TCR beta chain comes out of a study of blood T cell repertoires in COVID-19. At the level of the study: The United States, Italy and Spain were the sources of the acute and convalescent COVID-19 samples. T cells, B-cell-depleted T cells, or PBMCs supplied cDNA or gDNA.

The germline V and J ends were trimmed by 0 bases and 8 bases, with 13 bases remaining between them. CDR1 is SQVTM and CDR2 is ANQGSEA in the germline V gene. The CDR3 loop spans 13 amino acids. This clone has only a few counts. Two consecutive negative NP/OP PCR tests, clearance, or resolved symptoms defined Cohort 3 recovery. Authors' data handling: Estimates of nucleated cell counts were drawn from the amplification of reference gene primers. Data came from immunoSEQ multiplex PCR; TCRdb stores just in-frame clones and leaves some out. V, J and clone size are taken as reported in that table, and D and trimming were inferred from the DNA itself. This table has about 350,000 clones, about 90% appearing once.

The specimen was PBMCs or T cells enriched from blood (not recorded which). The receptor was isolated from a woman aged 25-40 years who had recovered from COVID-19. This rearrangement joins TRBV29-1 to TRBJ1-2; no clear D. The CDR3 DNA reads TGCAGCGTTGAAGATCAGGAAGCAGGCGGCTACACCTTC. This gives the protein CSVEDQEAGGYTF.